This T cell receptor beta chain was sequenced in a study of blood T cell repertoires in COVID-19. Across the whole study: Sites across the United States, Italy and Spain contributed samples from acute and convalescent COVID-19. PBMCs, B-cell-depleted T cells, or T cells provided the cDNA or gDNA that made up the material.

This clone was seen a few times. This CDR3 has 16 residues. Germline V gene data show CDR1 as KGHSH and CDR2 as LQKENI. V gave up 4 bases and J gave up 7 bases; unmatched junction bases: 8. Per the authors' pipeline: For nucleated cells, counts were estimated from reference gene primer amplification. Sequenced by immunoSEQ multiplex PCR; TCRdb stores in-frame clones only, minus some. The V and J calls and clone size come from that table; D and trimming were worked out from the DNA. The table has 300,000 to 400,000 clones, 70% to 90% seen once; the top ten hold 3%. The chain carries TRBV18 and TRBJ2-1, with TRBD2 matching over 12 bases. The TCR comes from a human donor in a cohort sampled during active COVID-19. The sequencing sample was made of peripheral blood. CDR3 coding DNA: TGTGCCAGCTCACAGGAGGGACTAGCGGGTTCGAATGAGCAGTTCTTC. Its translation: CASSQEGLAGSNEQFF.